This T cell receptor (beta chain) was identified during a study of response to subunit inactivated influenza vaccine. Findings of the study overall: The authors proposed limited new T cell recruitment per seasonal influenza vaccination.

TCRdb analysed the RT-PCR reads with MiXCR anew, one entry per CDR3 protein. The table lists fewer than 800,000 distinct CDR3 sequences, around 16% of them singletons. This clonotype was recorded many times. Its antigen is unknown. Trimming left V 0 bases short and J 3 bases short, with 14 bases between. Germline CDR1 reads DFQATT; CDR2 reads SNEGSKA (reference sequence). This CDR3 contains 15 residues. This chain connects TRBV20-1 to TRBJ1-2, with D possibly TRBD1 on 5 matching bases. The source is a man aged 50 to 59 who received an inactivated influenza vaccine. The sequenced sample was PBMCs from blood, obtained 11 to 12 days after vaccination. In DNA, the CDR3 is TGCAGTGCTAGAGATCAGGGACGCATCCACTATGGCTACACCTTC. The encoded protein is CSARDQGRIHYGYTF.